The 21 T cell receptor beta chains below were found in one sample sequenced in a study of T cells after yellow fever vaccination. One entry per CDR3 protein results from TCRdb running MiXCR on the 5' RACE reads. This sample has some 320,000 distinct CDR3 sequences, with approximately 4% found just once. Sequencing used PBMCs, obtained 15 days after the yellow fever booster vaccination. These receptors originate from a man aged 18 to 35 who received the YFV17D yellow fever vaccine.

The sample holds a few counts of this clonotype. The CDR3 loop reads CASNQGNTGELFF. DNA of the CDR3: TGTGCCAGCAACCAGGGTAACACCGGGGAGCTGTTTTTT. The chain couples TRBV9 to TRBJ2-2, with D tentatively TRBD1 (5 bases). The germline V gene has CDR1 SGDLS and CDR2 YYNGEE. The V gene lost 6 bases and the J gene lost 2 bases, with 8 bases spanning the gap. This CDR3 contains 13 residues.

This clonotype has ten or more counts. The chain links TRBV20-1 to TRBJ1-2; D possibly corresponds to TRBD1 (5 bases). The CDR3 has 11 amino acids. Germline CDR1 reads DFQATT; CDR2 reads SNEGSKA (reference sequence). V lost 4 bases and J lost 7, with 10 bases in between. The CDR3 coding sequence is TGCAGTGCTACAGGGTCGGGTGGCTACACCTTC. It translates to CSATGSGGYTF.

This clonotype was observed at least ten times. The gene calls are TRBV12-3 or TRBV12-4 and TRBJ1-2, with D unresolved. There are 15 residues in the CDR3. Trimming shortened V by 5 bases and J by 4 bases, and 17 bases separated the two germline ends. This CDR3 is CASSPGTPAFYGYTF. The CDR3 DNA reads TGTGCCAGCAGTCCCGGAACACCCGCCTTCTATGGCTACACCTTC.

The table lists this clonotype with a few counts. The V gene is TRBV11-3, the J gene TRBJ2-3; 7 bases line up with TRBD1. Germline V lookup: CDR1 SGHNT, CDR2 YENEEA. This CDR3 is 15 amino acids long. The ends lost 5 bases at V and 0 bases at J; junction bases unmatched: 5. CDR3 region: CASSSRDSSTDTQYF. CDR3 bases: TGTGCCAGCAGCAGCCGGGACAGCAGCACAGATACGCAGTATTTT.

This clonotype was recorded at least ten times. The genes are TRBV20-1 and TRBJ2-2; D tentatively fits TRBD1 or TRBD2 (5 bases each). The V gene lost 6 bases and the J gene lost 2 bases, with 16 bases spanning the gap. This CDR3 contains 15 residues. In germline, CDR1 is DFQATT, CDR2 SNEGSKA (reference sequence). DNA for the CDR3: TGCAGTGCACCGGGGCGACGGGATAACACCGGGGAGCTGTTTTTT. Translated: CSAPGRRDNTGELFF.

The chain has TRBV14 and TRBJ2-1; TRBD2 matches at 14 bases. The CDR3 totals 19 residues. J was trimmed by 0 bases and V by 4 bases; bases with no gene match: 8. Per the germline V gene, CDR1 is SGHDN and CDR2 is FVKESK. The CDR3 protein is CASSPRGLAGVGSYNEQFF. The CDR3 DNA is TGTGCCAGCAGCCCGAGGGGACTAGCGGGGGTCGGCTCCTACAATGAGCAGTTCTTC.

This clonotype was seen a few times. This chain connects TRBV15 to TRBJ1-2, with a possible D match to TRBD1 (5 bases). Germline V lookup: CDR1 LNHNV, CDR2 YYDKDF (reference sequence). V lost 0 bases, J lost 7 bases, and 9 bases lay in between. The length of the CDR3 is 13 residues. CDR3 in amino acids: CATSRDRGFGYTF. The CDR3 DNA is TGTGCCACCAGCAGAGATCGGGGGTTTGGCTACACCTTC.

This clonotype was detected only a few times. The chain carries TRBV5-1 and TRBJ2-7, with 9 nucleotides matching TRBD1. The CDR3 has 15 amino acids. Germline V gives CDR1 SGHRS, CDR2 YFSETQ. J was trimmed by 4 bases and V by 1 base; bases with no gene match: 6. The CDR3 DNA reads TGCGCCAGCAGCTTGACCGGGACAGGGAGTTACGAGCAGTACTTC. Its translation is CASSLTGTGSYEQYF.

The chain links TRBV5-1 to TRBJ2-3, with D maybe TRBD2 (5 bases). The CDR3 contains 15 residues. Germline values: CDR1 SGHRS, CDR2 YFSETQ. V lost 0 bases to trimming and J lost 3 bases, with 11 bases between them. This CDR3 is CASSLDGVRTDTQYF. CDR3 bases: TGCGCCAGCAGCTTGGACGGGGTACGGACAGATACGCAGTATTTT.

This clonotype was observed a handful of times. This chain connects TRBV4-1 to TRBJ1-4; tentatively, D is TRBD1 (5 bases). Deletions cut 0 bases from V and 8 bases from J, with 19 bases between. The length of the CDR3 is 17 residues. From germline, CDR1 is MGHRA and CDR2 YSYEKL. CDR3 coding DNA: TGCGCCAGCAGCCAAGAGTTTCCGGGGGTGTGGAAGGAAAAACTGTTTTTT. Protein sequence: CASSQEFPGVWKEKLFF.

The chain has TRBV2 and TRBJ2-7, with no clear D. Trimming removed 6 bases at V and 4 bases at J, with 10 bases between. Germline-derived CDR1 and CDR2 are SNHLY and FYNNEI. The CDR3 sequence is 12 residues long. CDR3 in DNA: TGTGCCAGCAGCGCCCTCTTGTACGAGCAGTACGTC. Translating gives CASSALLYEQYV.

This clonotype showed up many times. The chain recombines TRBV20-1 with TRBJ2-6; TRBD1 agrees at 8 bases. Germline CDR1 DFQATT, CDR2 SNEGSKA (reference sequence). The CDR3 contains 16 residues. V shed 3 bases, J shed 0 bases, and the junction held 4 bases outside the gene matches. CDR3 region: CSARGQENSGANVLTF. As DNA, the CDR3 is TGCAGTGCTAGGGGACAGGAAAACTCTGGGGCCAACGTCCTGACTTTC.

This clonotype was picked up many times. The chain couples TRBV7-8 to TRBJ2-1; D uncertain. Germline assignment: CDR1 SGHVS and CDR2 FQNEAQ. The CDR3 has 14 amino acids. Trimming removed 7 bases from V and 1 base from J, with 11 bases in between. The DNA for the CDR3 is TGTGCCAGCAACCCTCTTGGGTCCTACAATGAGCAGTTCTTC. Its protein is CASNPLGSYNEQFF.

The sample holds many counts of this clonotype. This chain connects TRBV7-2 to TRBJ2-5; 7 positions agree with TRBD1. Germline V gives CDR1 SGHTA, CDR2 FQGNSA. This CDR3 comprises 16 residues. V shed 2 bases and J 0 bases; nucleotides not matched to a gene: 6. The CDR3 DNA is TGTGCCAGCAGCTTACAGACAGGGCCCTACCAAGAGACCCAGTACTTC. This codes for CASSLQTGPYQETQYF. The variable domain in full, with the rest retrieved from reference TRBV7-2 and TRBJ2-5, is GAGVSQSPSNKVTEKGKDVELRCDPISGHTALYWYRQSLGQGLEFLIYFQGNSAPDKSGLPSDRFSAERTGGSVSTLTIQRTQQEDSAVYLCASSLQTGPYQETQYFGPGTRLLVL.

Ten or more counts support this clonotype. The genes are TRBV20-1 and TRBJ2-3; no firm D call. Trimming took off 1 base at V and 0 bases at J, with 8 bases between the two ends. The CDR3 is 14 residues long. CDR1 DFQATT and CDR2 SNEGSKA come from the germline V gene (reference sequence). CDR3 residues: CSARAWQSTDTQYF. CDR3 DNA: TGCAGTGCTAGAGCGTGGCAGAGCACAGATACGCAGTATTTT.

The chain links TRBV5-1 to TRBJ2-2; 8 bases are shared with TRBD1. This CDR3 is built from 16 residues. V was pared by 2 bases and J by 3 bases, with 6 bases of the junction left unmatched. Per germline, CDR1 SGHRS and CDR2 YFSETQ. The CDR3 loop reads CASSFDRGADTGELFF. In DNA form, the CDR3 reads TGCGCCAGCAGCTTTGACAGGGGCGCGGACACCGGGGAGCTGTTTTTT.

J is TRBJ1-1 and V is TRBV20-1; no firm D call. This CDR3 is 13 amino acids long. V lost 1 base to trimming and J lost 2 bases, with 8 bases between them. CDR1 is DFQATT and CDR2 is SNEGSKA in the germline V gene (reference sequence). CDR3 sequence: CSARGSLNTEAFF. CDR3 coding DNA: TGCAGTGCTAGAGGGTCCCTTAACACTGAAGCTTTCTTT.

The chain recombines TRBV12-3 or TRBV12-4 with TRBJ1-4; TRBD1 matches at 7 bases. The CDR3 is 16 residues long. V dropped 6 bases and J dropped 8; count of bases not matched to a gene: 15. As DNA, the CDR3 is TGTGCCAGCAGCCCCTTGGACAGGTCAGGAGGGGAAAAACTGTTTTTT. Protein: CASSPLDRSGGEKLFF.

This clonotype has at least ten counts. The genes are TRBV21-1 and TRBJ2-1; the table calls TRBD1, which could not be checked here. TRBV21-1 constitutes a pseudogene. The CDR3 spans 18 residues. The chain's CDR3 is CASSKQHRTGDCLDEQFF. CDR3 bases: TGTGCCAGCAGCAAACAACACCGGACAGGGGACTGCTTGGATGAGCAGTTCTTC.

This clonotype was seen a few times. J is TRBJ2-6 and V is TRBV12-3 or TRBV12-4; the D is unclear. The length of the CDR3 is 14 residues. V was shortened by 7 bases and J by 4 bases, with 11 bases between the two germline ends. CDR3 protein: CASTKSAGANVLTF. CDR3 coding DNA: TGTGCCAGCACCAAGAGTGCCGGGGCCAACGTCCTGACTTTC.

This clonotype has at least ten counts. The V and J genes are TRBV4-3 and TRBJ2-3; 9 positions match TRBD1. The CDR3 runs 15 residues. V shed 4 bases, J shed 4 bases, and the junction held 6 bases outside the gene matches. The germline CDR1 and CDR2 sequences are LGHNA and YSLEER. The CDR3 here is CASSLGTGIADTQYF. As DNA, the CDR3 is TGCGCCAGCAGCCTAGGGACAGGGATTGCAGATACGCAGTATTTT.